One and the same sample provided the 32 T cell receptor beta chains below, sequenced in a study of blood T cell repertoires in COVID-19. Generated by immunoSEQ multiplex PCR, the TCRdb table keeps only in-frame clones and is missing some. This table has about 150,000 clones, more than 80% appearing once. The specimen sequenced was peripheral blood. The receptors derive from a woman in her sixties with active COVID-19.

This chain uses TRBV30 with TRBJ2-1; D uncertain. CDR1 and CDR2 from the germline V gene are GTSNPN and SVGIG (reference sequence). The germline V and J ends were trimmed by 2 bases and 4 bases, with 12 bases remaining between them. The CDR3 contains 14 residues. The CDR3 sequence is CAWSKPSVYNEQFF. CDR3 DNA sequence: TGTGCCTGGAGTAAACCTTCAGTGTACAATGAGCAGTTCTTC.

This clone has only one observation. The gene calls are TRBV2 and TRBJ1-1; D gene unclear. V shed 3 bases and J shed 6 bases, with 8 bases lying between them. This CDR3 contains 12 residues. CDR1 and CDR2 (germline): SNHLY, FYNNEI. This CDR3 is CASSDAAPEAFF. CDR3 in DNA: TGTGCCAGCAGTGACGCGGCGCCTGAAGCTTTCTTT. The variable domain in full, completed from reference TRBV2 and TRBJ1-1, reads EPEVTQTPSHQVTQMGQEVILRCVPISNHLYFYWYRQILGQKVEFLVSFYNNEISEKSEIFDDQFSVERPDGSNFTLKIRSTKLEDSAMYFCASSDAAPEAFFGQGTRLTVV.

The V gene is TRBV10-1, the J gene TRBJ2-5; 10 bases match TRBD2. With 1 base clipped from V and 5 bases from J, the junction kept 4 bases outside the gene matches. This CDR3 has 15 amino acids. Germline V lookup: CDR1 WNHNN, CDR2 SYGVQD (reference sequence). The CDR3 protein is CASSELAGGLETQYF. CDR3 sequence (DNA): TGCGCCAGCAGTGAGTTAGCGGGAGGACTTGAGACCCAGTACTTC.

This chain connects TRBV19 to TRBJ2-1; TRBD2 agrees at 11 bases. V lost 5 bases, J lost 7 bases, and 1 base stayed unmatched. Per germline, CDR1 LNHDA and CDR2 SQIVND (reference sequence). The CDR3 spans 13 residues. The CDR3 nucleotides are TGTGCCAGTAGTTCTAGCGGGAGGAATGAGCAGTTCTTC. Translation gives CASSSSGRNEQFF.

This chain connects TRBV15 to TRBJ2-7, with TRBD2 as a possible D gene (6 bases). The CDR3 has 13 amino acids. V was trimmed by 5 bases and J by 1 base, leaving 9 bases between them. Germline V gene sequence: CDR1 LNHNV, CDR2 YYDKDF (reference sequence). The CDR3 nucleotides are TGTGCCACCAGCCTAGCGCGTTCCTACGAGCAGTACTTC. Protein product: CATSLARSYEQYF.

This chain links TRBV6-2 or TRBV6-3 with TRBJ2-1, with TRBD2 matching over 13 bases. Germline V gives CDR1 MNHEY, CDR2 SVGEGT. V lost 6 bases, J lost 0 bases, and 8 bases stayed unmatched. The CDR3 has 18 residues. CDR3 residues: CASSPGLAGFSSYNEQFF. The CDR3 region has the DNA TGTGCCAGCAGCCCGGGACTAGCGGGGTTTAGCTCCTACAATGAGCAGTTCTTC.

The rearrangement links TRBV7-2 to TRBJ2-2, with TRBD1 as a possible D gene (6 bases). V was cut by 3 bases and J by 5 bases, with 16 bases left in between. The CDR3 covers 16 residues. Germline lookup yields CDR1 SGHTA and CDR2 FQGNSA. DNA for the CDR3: TGTGCCAGCAGCTTCCCCTCAGGGGCCCTTACCGGGGAGCTGTTTTTT. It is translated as CASSFPSGALTGELFF.

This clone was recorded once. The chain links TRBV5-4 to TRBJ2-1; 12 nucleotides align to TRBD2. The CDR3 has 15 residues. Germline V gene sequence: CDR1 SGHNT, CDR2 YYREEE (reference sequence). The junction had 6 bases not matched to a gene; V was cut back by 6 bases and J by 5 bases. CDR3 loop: CASTSGRARNNEQFF. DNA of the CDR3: TGTGCCAGCACTAGCGGGAGGGCCCGAAACAATGAGCAGTTCTTC.

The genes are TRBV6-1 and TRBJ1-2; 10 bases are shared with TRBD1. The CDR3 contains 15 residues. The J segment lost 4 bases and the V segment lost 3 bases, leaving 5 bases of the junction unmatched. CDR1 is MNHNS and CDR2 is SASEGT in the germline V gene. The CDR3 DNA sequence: TGTGCCAGCAGTGATGGACAGGGGGTTGTCTATGGCTACACCTTC. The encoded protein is CASSDGQGVVYGYTF.

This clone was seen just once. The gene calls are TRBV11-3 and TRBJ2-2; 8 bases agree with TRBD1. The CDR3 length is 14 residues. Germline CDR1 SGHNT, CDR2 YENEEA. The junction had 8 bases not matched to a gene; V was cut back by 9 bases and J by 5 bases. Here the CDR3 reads CASGQGGRTGELFF. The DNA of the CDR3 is TGTGCCAGTGGACAGGGCGGTAGGACCGGGGAGCTGTTTTTT. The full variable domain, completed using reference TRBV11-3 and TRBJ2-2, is EAGVVQSPRYKIIEKKQPVAFWCNPISGHNTLYWYLQNLGQGPELLIRYENEEAVDDSQLPKDRFSAERLKGVDSTLKIQPAELGDSAVYLCASGQGGRTGELFFGEGSRLTVL.

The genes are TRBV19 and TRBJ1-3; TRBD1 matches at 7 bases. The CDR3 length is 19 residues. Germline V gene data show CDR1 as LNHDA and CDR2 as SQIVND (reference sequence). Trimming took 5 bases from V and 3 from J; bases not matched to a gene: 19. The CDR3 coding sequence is TGTGCCAGTAGTTTACGGCGGGACAGTTTGGCGTCGGGTGGAAACACCATATATTTT. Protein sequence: CASSLRRDSLASGGNTIYF.

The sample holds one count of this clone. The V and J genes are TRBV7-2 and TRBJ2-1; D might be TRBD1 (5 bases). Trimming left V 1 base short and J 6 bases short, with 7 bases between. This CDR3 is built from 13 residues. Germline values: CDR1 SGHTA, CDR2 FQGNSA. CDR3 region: CASSLDQGNEQFF. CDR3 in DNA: TGTGCCAGCAGCTTAGACCAGGGCAATGAGCAGTTCTTC.

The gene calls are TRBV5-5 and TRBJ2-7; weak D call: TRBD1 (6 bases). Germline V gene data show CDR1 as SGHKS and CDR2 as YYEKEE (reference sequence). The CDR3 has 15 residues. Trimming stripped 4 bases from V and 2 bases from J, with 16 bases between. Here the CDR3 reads CASSGRTEKTYEQYF. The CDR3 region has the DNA TGTGCCAGCAGCGGACGGACAGAAAAAACCTACGAGCAGTACTTC.

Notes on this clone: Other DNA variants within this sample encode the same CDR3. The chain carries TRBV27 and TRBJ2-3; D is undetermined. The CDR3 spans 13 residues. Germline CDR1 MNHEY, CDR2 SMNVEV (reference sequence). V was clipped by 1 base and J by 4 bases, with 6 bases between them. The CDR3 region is CASSLLAADTQYF. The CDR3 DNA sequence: TGTGCCAGCAGTTTATTGGCGGCAGATACGCAGTATTTT.

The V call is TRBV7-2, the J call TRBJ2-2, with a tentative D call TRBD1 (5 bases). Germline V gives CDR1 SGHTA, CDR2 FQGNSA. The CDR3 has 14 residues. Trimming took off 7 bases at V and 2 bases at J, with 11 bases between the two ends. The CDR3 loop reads CASTRTPNTGELFF. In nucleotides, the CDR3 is TGTGCCAGCACTCGGACACCCAACACCGGGGAGCTGTTTTTT.

The CDR3 reads CASSFSGQTNTGELFF. The CDR3 DNA is TGCGCCAGCAGCTTCTCGGGACAGACGAACACCGGGGAGCTGTTTTTT. The chain is built from TRBV4-1 and TRBJ2-2; 7 nucleotides agree with TRBD1. There are 16 residues in the CDR3. Unmatched junction bases numbered 6, after V lost 5 bases and J lost 0 bases. CDR1 is MGHRA, CDR2 YSYEKL, per germline.

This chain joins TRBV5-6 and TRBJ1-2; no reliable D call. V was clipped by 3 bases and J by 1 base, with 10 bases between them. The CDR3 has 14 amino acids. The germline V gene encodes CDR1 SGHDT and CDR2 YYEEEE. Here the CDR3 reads CASSWTGINYGYTF. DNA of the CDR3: TGTGCCAGCAGCTGGACCGGGATTAACTATGGCTACACCTTC.

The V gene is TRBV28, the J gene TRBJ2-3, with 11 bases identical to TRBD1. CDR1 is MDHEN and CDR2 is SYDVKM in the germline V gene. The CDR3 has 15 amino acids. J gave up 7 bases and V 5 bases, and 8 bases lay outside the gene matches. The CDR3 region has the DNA TGTGCCAGCAGTCTGGACAGGGGGCGTATCTATACGCAGTATTTT. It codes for CASSLDRGRIYTQYF.

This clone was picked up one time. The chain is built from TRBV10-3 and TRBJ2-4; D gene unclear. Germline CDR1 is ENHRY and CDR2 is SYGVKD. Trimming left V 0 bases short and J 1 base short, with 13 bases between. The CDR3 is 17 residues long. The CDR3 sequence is CAISESPVLEAKNIQYF. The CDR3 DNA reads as TGTGCCATCAGTGAGTCCCCCGTGTTGGAGGCCAAAAACATTCAGTACTTC.

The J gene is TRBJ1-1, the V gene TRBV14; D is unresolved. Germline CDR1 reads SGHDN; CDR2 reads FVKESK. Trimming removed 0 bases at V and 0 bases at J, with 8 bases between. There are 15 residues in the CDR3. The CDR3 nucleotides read TGTGCCAGCAGCCAAGAGCGCGGCTTGAACACTGAAGCTTTCTTT. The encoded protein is CASSQERGLNTEAFF. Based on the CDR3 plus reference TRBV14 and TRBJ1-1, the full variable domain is EAGVTQFPSHSVIEKGQTVTLRCDPISGHDNLYWYRRVMGKEIKFLLHFVKESKQDESGMPNNRFLAERTGGTYSTLKVQPAELEDSGVYFCASSQERGLNTEAFFGQGTRLTVV.

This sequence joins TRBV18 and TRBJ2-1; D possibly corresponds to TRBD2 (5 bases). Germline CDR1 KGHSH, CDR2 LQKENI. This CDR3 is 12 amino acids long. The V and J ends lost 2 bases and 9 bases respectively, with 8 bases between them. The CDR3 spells CASSPAGREQFF. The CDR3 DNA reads TGTGCCAGCTCACCAGCGGGCCGTGAGCAGTTCTTC. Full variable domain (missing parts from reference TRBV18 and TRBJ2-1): NAGVMQNPRHLVRRRGQEARLRCSPMKGHSHVYWYRQLPEEGLKFMVYLQKENIIDESGMPKERFSAEFPKEGPSILRIQQVVRGDSAAYFCASSPAGREQFFGPGTRLTVL.

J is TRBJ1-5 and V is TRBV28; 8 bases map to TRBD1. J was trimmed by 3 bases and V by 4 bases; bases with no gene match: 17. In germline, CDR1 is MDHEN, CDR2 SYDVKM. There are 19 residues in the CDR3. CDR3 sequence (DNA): TGTGCCAGCAGTTCTCGGGGGACCAGGGGGCCTATTTACAATCAGCCCCAGCATTTT. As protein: CASSSRGTRGPIYNQPQHF.

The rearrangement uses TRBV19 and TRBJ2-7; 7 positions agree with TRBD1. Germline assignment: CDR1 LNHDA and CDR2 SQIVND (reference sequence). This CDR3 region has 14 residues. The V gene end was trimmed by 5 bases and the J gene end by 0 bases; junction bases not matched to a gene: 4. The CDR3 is CASSGQASSYEQYF. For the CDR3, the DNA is TGTGCCAGTAGTGGACAGGCCAGCTCCTACGAGCAGTACTTC. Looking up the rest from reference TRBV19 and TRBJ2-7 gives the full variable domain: DGGITQSPKYLFRKEGQNVTLSCEQNLNHDAMYWYRQDPGQGLRLIYYSQIVNDFQKGDIAEGYSVSREKKESFPLTVTSAQKNPTAFYLCASSGQASSYEQYFGPGTRLTVT.

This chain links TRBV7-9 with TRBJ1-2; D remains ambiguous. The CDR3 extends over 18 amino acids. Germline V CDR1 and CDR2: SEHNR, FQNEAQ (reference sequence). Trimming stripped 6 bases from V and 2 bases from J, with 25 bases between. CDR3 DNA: TGTGCCAGCAGTTTTCCCACATTGGAGAGGATGTGGAACTATGGCTACACCTTC. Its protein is CASSFPTLERMWNYGYTF.

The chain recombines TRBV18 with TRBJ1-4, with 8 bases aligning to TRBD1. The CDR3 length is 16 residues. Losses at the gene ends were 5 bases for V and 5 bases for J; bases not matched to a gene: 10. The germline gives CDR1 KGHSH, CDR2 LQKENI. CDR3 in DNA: TGTGCCAGCTCAGAAGACAGGGGCACCAGAAATGAAAAACTGTTTTTT. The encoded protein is CASSEDRGTRNEKLFF. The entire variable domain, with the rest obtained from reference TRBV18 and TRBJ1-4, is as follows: NAGVMQNPRHLVRRRGQEARLRCSPMKGHSHVYWYRQLPEEGLKFMVYLQKENIIDESGMPKERFSAEFPKEGPSILRIQQVVRGDSAAYFCASSEDRGTRNEKLFFGSGTQLSVL.

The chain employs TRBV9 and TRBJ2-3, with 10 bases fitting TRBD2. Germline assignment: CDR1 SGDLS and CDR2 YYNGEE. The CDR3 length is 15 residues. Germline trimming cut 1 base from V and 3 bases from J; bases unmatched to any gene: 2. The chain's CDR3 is CASSVLAGETDTQYF. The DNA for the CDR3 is TGTGCCAGCAGCGTACTAGCGGGAGAAACAGATACGCAGTATTTT. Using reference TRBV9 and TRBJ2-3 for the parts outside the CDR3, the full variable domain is DSGVTQTPKHLITATGQRVTLRCSPRSGDLSVYWYQQSLDQGLQFLIQYYNGEERAKGNILERFSAQQFPDLHSELNLSSLELGDSALYFCASSVLAGETDTQYFGPGTRLTVL.

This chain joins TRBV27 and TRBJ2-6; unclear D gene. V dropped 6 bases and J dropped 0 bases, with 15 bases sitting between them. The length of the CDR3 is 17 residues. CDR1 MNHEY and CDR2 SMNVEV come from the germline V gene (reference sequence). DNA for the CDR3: TGTGCCAGCAGCTTCTTCCCCGGTCCCTCTGGGGCCAACGTCCTGACTTTC. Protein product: CASSFFPGPSGANVLTF.

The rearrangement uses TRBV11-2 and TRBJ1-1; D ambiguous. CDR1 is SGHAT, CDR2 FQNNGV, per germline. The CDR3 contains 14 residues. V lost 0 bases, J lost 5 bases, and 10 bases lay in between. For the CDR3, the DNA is TGTGCCAGCAGCTTAGACAGGTTAAGGACTGAAGCTTTCTTT. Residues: CASSLDRLRTEAFF.

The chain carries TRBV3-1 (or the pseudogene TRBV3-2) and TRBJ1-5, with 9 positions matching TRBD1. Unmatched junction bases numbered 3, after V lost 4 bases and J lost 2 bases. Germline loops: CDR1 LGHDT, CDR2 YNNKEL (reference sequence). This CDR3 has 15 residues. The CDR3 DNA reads TGTGCCAGCAGCCCACAGGGGGCTGGCAATCAGCCCCAGCATTTT. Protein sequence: CASSPQGAGNQPQHF.

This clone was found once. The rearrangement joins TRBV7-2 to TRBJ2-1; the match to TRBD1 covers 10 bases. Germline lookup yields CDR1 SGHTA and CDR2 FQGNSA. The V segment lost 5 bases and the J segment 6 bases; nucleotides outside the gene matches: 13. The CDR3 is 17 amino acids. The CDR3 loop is CASSKESGTGVLNEQFF. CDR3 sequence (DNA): TGTGCCAGCAGCAAAGAATCCGGGACAGGGGTTCTCAATGAGCAGTTCTTC.

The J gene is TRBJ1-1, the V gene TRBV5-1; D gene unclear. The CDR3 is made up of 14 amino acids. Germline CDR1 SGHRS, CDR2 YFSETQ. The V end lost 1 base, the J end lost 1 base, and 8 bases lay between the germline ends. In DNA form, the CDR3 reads TGCGCCAGCAGCTTGTACGACAAGAACACTGAAGCTTTCTTT. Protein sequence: CASSLYDKNTEAFF.

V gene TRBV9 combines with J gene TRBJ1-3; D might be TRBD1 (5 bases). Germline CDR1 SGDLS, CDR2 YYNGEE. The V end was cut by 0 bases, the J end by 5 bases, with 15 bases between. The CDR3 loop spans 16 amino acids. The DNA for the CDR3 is TGTGCCAGCAGCGTAGTCCCTGGGGGGGACCGAAACACCATATATTTT. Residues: CASSVVPGGDRNTIYF. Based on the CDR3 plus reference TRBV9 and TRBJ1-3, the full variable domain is DSGVTQTPKHLITATGQRVTLRCSPRSGDLSVYWYQQSLDQGLQFLIQYYNGEERAKGNILERFSAQQFPDLHSELNLSSLELGDSALYFCASSVVPGGDRNTIYFGEGSWLTVV.